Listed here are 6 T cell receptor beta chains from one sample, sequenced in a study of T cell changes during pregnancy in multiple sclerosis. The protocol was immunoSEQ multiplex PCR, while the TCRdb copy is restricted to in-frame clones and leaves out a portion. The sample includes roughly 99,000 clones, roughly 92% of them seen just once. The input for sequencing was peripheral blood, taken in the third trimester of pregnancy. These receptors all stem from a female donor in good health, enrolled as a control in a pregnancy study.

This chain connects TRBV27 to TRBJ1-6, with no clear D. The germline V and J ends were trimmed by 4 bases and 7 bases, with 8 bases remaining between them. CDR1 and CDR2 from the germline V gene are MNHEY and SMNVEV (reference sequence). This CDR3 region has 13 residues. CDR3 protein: CASSSPNNSPLHF. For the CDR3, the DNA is TGTGCCAGCAGTTCTCCTAACAATTCACCCCTCCACTTT.

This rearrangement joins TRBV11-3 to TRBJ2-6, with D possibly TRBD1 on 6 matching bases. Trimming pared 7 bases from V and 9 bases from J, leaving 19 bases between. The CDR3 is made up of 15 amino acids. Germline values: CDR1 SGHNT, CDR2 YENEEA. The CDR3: CASTNDRWNFNVLTF. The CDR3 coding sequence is TGTGCCAGCACCAATGACAGGTGGAACTTCAACGTCCTGACTTTC.

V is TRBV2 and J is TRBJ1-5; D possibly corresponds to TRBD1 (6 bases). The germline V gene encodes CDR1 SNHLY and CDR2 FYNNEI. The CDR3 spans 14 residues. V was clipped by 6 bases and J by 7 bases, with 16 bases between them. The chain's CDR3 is CASRGAGEGQPQHF. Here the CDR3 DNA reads TGTGCCAGCAGGGGGGCGGGGGAAGGCCAGCCCCAGCATTTT.

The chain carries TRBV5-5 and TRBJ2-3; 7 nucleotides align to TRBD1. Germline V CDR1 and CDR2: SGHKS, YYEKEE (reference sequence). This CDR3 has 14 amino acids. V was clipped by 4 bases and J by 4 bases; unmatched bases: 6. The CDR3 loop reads CASSTRQGPDTQYF. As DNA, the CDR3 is TGTGCCAGCAGCACAAGACAGGGACCAGATACGCAGTATTTT.

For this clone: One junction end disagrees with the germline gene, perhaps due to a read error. The CDR3: CASSSGGDHETQYF. In nucleotides, the CDR3 is TGTGCCAGCAGCTCCGGGGGGGACCACGAGACCCAGTACTTC. This chain connects TRBV9 to TRBJ2-5; 8 bases fit TRBD2. Germline CDR1 SGDLS, CDR2 YYNGEE. The CDR3 consists of 14 residues.

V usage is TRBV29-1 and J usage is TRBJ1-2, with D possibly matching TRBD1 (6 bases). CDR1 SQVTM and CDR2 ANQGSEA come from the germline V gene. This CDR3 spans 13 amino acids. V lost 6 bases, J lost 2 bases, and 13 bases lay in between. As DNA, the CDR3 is TGCAGCGTAGTTTGGACAGCAAACTATGGCTACACCTTC. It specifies CSVVWTANYGYTF.